What follows are 2 T cell receptor beta chains derived from one specimen sequenced in a study of blood T cell repertoires in COVID-19. TCRdb's table, derived via immunoSEQ multiplex PCR, lists solely in-frame clones and lacks some. This sample has 80,000 or so clones, with about 90% found just once. Sequencing input: peripheral blood. These receptors were taken from a woman in her fifties or sixties in a cohort sampled during active COVID-19.

V is TRBV5-1 and J is TRBJ2-1, with D maybe TRBD2 (6 bases). Deletions cut 6 bases from V and 0 bases from J, with 13 bases between. This CDR3 has 15 residues. CDR1 and CDR2 (germline): SGHRS, YFSETQ. The CDR3 region is CASTPLASSYNEQFF. In nucleotides, the CDR3 is TGCGCCAGCACCCCGCTAGCGAGCTCCTACAATGAGCAGTTCTTC.

The chain links TRBV6-5 to TRBJ2-7; TRBD1 matches 10 bases. CDR3 length: 15 residues. Germline V gene lookup returns CDR1 MNHEY and CDR2 SVGAGI. Unmatched junction bases numbered 11, after V lost 6 bases and J lost 6 bases. CDR3 sequence (DNA): TGTGCCAGCAGGGTCCCGGGACAGGGGACCTCCGAGCAGTACTTC. This sequence encodes CASRVPGQGTSEQYF.